One sample yielded the 32 T cell receptor beta chains listed below, sequenced in a study of T cell changes during pregnancy in multiple sclerosis. Clones were sequenced by immunoSEQ multiplex PCR, and TCRdb holds only the in-frame ones, with some missing. The data hold 55,000 to 65,000 clones, with about 94% observed a single time. Source: CD8+ T cells from peripheral blood mononuclear cells, taken in the third trimester of pregnancy. All receptors derive from a female donor with multiple sclerosis, enrolled in a pregnancy study.

J is TRBJ2-7 and V is TRBV7-2, with D unresolved. The germline gives CDR1 SGHTA, CDR2 FQGNSA. This CDR3 spans 15 amino acids. V lost 5 bases and J 0 bases, leaving 14 bases between the germline ends. CDR3 sequence reads: CASSLPEAYSYEQYF. CDR3 nucleotide sequence: TGTGCCAGCAGCCTCCCCGAGGCGTACTCCTACGAGCAGTACTTC.

CDR3 sequence: CASSLAETGVYEQYF. The DNA for the CDR3 is TGTGCCAGCAGCTTGGCCGAGACAGGGGTGTACGAGCAGTACTTC. The V gene is TRBV5-8, the J gene TRBJ2-7; TRBD1 matches at 8 bases. The V gene end was trimmed by 0 bases and the J gene end by 4 bases; junction bases not matched to a gene: 6. CDR3 length: 15 residues. Germline CDR1 reads SGHTS; CDR2 reads YDEGEE.

The chain carries TRBV28 and TRBJ2-3, with 10 bases that match TRBD2. CDR3 length equals 15 residues. From germline, CDR1 is MDHEN and CDR2 SYDVKM. V lost 3 bases and J lost 1; bases outside the gene matches: 1. This chain's CDR3 is CASSFGTSGTDTQYF. CDR3 DNA sequence: TGTGCCAGCAGTTTTGGGACTAGCGGCACAGATACGCAGTATTTT.

The rearrangement joins TRBV6-4 to TRBJ2-1; weak D call: TRBD2 (5 bases). There are 16 residues in the CDR3. Germline-derived CDR1 and CDR2 are MRHNA and SNTAGT. Trimming took off 0 bases at V and 7 bases at J, with 16 bases between the two ends. In DNA form, the CDR3 reads TGTGCCAGCAGTGACTCGAGGGATTCCTCTGTAAATGAGCAGTTCTTC. This sequence encodes CASSDSRDSSVNEQFF.

J is TRBJ1-4 and V is TRBV23-1; D gene ambiguous. TRBV23-1 is an ORF; its function is uncertain. Trimming removed 3 bases at V and 0 bases at J, with 17 bases between. There are 18 residues in the CDR3. The CDR3 reads CASSQTESGPPTNEKLFF. The CDR3 nucleotides are TGCGCCAGCAGTCAGACGGAGTCGGGTCCCCCAACTAATGAAAAACTGTTTTTT.

CDR3 sequence: CASSGGLATGELFF. The CDR3 region has the DNA TGTGCCAGCAGCGGGGGACTAGCGACCGGGGAGCTGTTTTTT. This chain connects TRBV2 to TRBJ2-2; 10 bases line up with TRBD2. CDR1 SNHLY and CDR2 FYNNEI come from the germline V gene. The CDR3 runs 14 residues. The ends lost 6 bases at V and 5 bases at J; junction bases unmatched: 3.

This chain links TRBV10-1 with TRBJ2-1; D possibly corresponds to TRBD1 (6 bases). This CDR3 comprises 14 residues. Germline V gene data show CDR1 as WNHNN and CDR2 as SYGVQD (reference sequence). Trimming shortened V by 2 bases and J by 4 bases, and 9 bases separated the two germline ends. CDR3 sequence reads: CASSEIGGYNEQFF. CDR3 bases: TGCGCCAGCAGTGAGATAGGGGGTTACAATGAGCAGTTCTTC.

The chain has TRBV28 and TRBJ2-7, with D perhaps matching TRBD2 (5 bases). The V and J ends lost 6 bases and 1 base respectively, with 16 bases between them. The CDR3 runs 15 residues. CDR1 MDHEN and CDR2 SYDVKM come from the germline V gene. CDR3 coding DNA: TGTGCCAGCAGCCTTCAACGGACTCGGTCCTACGAGCAGTACTTC. Protein sequence: CASSLQRTRSYEQYF.

The chain links TRBV13 to TRBJ2-7; 13 bases fit TRBD2. Germline trimming cut 4 bases from V and 3 bases from J; bases unmatched to any gene: 3. CDR1 and CDR2 (germline): PRHDT, FYEKMQ (reference sequence). The CDR3 is 15 residues long. CDR3 residues: CASSSRTSGSYEQYF. CDR3 nucleotide sequence: TGTGCCAGCAGCTCCAGGACTAGCGGGAGCTACGAGCAGTACTTC.

The chain joins TRBV7-3 to TRBJ2-1; TRBD2 agrees at 16 bases. Looked up from germline, CDR1 is SGHTA and CDR2 is FQGTGA. J lost 0 bases, V lost 5 bases, and 7 bases had no gene match. The CDR3 covers 19 residues. CDR3 protein: CASSPPGTSGRGSYNEQFF. For the CDR3, the DNA is TGTGCCAGCAGCCCCCCCGGGACTAGCGGGAGGGGCTCCTACAATGAGCAGTTCTTC.

The chain links TRBV27 to TRBJ1-2, with D possibly TRBD1 on 5 matching bases. In germline, CDR1 is MNHEY, CDR2 SMNVEV (reference sequence). V was cut by 6 bases and J by 4 bases, with 18 bases left in between. The CDR3 runs 15 residues. The CDR3 spells CASRAAAGRGYGYTF. CDR3 coding DNA: TGTGCCAGCAGAGCAGCGGCGGGACGAGGCTATGGCTACACCTTC.

Only one count was recorded for this clone. The genes are TRBV28 and TRBJ2-7; 14 bases match TRBD2. CDR1 and CDR2 (germline): MDHEN, SYDVKM. CDR3 length: 15 amino acids. Trimming removed 6 bases from V and 5 bases from J; junction bases left unmatched: 6. The CDR3 DNA reads as TGTGCCAGCAGGAGACTAGCGGGAGGGGGGGACGAGCAGTACTTC. As protein: CASRRLAGGGDEQYF. Full variable domain (missing parts from reference TRBV28 and TRBJ2-7): DVKVTQSSRYLVKRTGEKVFLECVQDMDHENMFWYRQDPGLGLRLIYFSYDVKMKEKGDIPEGYSVSREKKERFSLILESASTNQTSMYLCASRRLAGGGDEQYFGPGTRLTVT.

V usage is TRBV29-1 and J usage is TRBJ2-7; TRBD1 agrees at 7 bases. The CDR3 length is 13 residues. The V segment lost 8 bases and the J segment 0 bases; nucleotides outside the gene matches: 7. CDR1 SQVTM and CDR2 ANQGSEA come from the germline V gene. The CDR3 loop reads CSFRTGVSYEQYF. CDR3 coding DNA: TGCAGCTTCCGAACAGGGGTCTCCTACGAGCAGTACTTC.

The CDR3 sequence is CASSPSGQGYGYTF. CDR3 DNA sequence: TGTGCCAGCAGCCCAAGCGGACAGGGATATGGCTACACCTTC. The chain is built from TRBV4-2 and TRBJ1-2; 8 positions match TRBD1. Trimming removed 4 bases from V and 5 bases from J; junction bases left unmatched: 6. CDR3 length equals 14 residues. Germline V lookup: CDR1 LGHNA, CDR2 YNFKEQ.

This clone was counted a few times. The chain uses TRBV6-5 and TRBJ2-7; 7 positions match TRBD2. The CDR3 is 13 amino acids. The V gene's germline CDR1 is MNHEY and CDR2 SVGAGI. V lost 8 bases and J lost 1; bases outside the gene matches: 5. CDR3: CASRQRESYEQYF. The CDR3 nucleotides are TGTGCCAGCCGCCAGCGGGAATCCTACGAGCAGTACTTC.

In its sample, this clone was seen a few times. V gene TRBV27 combines with J gene TRBJ1-5, with 7 bases aligning to TRBD1. The CDR3 is made up of 14 amino acids. The V segment lost 1 base and the J segment 9 bases; nucleotides outside the gene matches: 6. CDR1 and CDR2 (germline): MNHEY, SMNVEV (reference sequence). Here the CDR3 reads CASSLFDRDRPQHF. The CDR3 coding sequence is TGTGCCAGCAGTTTATTTGACAGGGATCGGCCCCAGCATTTT.

This chain joins TRBV5-4 and TRBJ2-7; 9 nucleotides align to TRBD2. Germline lookup yields CDR1 SGHNT and CDR2 YYREEE (reference sequence). The CDR3 extends over 15 amino acids. Trimming removed 3 bases from V and 3 bases from J; junction bases left unmatched: 7. CDR3 loop: CASSWDGTSSYEQYF. CDR3 DNA: TGTGCCAGCAGCTGGGATGGGACTAGCAGCTACGAGCAGTACTTC.

The chain carries TRBV11-2 and TRBJ2-1; D is perhaps TRBD2 (6 bases). CDR1 and CDR2 from the germline V gene are SGHAT and FQNNGV. CDR3 size: 19 residues. V was pared by 5 bases and J by 0 bases, with 23 bases between. The CDR3 protein is CASSPQGLTIPSSYNEQFF. In nucleotides, the CDR3 is TGTGCCAGCAGCCCCCAGGGACTTACTATACCGAGCTCCTACAATGAGCAGTTCTTC.

The V call is TRBV5-1, the J call TRBJ1-5; 9 positions agree with TRBD1. In germline, CDR1 is SGHRS, CDR2 YFSETQ. V shed 0 bases and J 2 bases; nucleotides not matched to a gene: 3. CDR3 size: 16 residues. In DNA, the CDR3 is TGCGCCAGCAGCTTGGAATGGGACAGGGGCAATCAGCCCCAGCATTTT. Translating it yields CASSLEWDRGNQPQHF.

V usage is TRBV27 and J usage is TRBJ1-2; no clear D. V dropped 4 bases and J dropped 5 bases, with 11 bases sitting between them. CDR3 length: 13 residues. The V gene's germline CDR1 is MNHEY and CDR2 SMNVEV (reference sequence). The CDR3 loop reads CASSSSRGYGYTF. The DNA of the CDR3 is TGTGCCAGCAGTTCATCCCGCGGGTATGGCTACACCTTC.

V and J are TRBV19 and TRBJ2-1; D remains ambiguous. In germline, CDR1 is LNHDA, CDR2 SQIVND (reference sequence). With 3 bases removed from V and 4 bases from J, the gap between germline ends came to 4 bases. The CDR3 is 12 residues long. DNA for the CDR3: TGTGCCAGTAGTATTACATACAATGAGCAGTTCTTC. Translated, it gives CASSITYNEQFF.

The chain is built from TRBV9 and TRBJ2-1; 7 nucleotides match TRBD1. V was pared by 3 bases and J by 6 bases, with 3 bases of the junction left unmatched. Germline V gene data show CDR1 as SGDLS and CDR2 as YYNGEE. This CDR3 region has 13 residues. In nucleotides, the CDR3 is TGTGCCAGCAGCGAACAGGGGAGCAATGAGCAGTTCTTC. This codes for CASSEQGSNEQFF.

This sequence joins TRBV11-2 and TRBJ2-7; the D gene is possibly TRBD1 (6 bases). CDR1 is SGHAT, CDR2 FQNNGV, per germline. V dropped 1 base and J dropped 4 bases, with 11 bases sitting between them. CDR3 length: 14 residues. CDR3 in amino acids: CASSLGQVGYEQYF. The CDR3 DNA is TGTGCCAGCAGCTTAGGACAGGTAGGGTACGAGCAGTACTTC.

The gene calls are TRBV9 and TRBJ2-1; D is possibly TRBD1 (6 bases). This CDR3 comprises 15 residues. V was cut by 4 bases and J by 6 bases, with 17 bases left in between. The germline gives CDR1 SGDLS, CDR2 YYNGEE. CDR3 sequence reads: CASSLKQGHLNEQFF. The CDR3 DNA reads as TGTGCCAGCAGCTTGAAGCAGGGACATCTCAATGAGCAGTTCTTC.

This chain links TRBV6-4 with TRBJ2-1; maybe TRBD1 (6 bases). The ends were cut back, 4 bases at V and 0 bases at J, with 13 bases in the middle. CDR3 length: 16 residues. CDR1 is MRHNA and CDR2 is SNTAGT in the germline V gene. CDR3 amino acids: CASSVAGDGSYNEQFF. The DNA for the CDR3 is TGTGCCAGCAGTGTTGCAGGGGACGGCTCCTACAATGAGCAGTTCTTC.

The chain recombines TRBV2 with TRBJ2-1; no firm D call. The CDR3 covers 11 residues. Germline lookup yields CDR1 SNHLY and CDR2 FYNNEI. V was trimmed by 1 base and J by 12 bases, leaving 7 bases between them. DNA for the CDR3: TGTGCCAGCAGTGAAGTGAGAGGGCAGTTCTTC. It translates to CASSEVRGQFF.

V gene TRBV19 combines with J gene TRBJ2-3; D not resolved. V was pared by 2 bases and J by 5 bases, with 8 bases between. There are 13 residues in the CDR3. Germline CDR1 reads LNHDA; CDR2 reads SQIVND (reference sequence). The CDR3 reads CASSILIGDTQYF. The CDR3, as DNA: TGTGCCAGTAGTATACTTATCGGAGATACGCAGTATTTT. Looking up the rest from reference TRBV19 and TRBJ2-3 gives the full variable domain: DGGITQSPKYLFRKEGQNVTLSCEQNLNHDAMYWYRQDPGQGLRLIYYSQIVNDFQKGDIAEGYSVSREKKESFPLTVTSAQKNPTAFYLCASSILIGDTQYFGPGTRLTVL.

CDR3 region: CASSPPVLSGNTIYF. CDR3 nucleotides: TGTGCCAGCTCACCACCCGTCCTCTCTGGAAACACCATATATTTT. The chain is built from TRBV18 and TRBJ1-3; D remains ambiguous. The CDR3 is made up of 15 amino acids. From germline, CDR1 is KGHSH and CDR2 LQKENI. Trimming took 0 bases from V and 0 from J, leaving 6 bases between them.

V gene TRBV10-1 combines with J gene TRBJ2-7, with 9 bases lining up with TRBD2. This CDR3 is built from 16 residues. V dropped 0 bases and J dropped 5; count of bases not matched to a gene: 8. The germline V gene has CDR1 WNHNN and CDR2 SYGVQD (reference sequence). This CDR3 reads CASSESGASGINEQYF. The CDR3 nucleotides read TGCGCCAGCAGTGAGTCAGGCGCTAGCGGGATAAACGAGCAGTACTTC.

A single count supports this clone. The rearrangement links TRBV11-2 to TRBJ2-2; 7 bases are a match to TRBD1. The CDR3 totals 15 residues. V lost 8 bases, J lost 6 bases, and 12 bases stayed unmatched. Per germline, CDR1 SGHAT and CDR2 FQNNGV. The chain's CDR3 is CASLGEQGKAGELFF. The CDR3 DNA sequence: TGTGCCAGCCTTGGGGAACAGGGGAAGGCCGGGGAGCTGTTTTTT.

This chain links TRBV29-1 with TRBJ1-2; 11 bases are a match to TRBD1. The CDR3 runs 12 residues. CDR1 is SQVTM, CDR2 ANQGSEA, per germline. Trimming at V came to 7 bases and at J to 8 bases, leaving 6 bases not matched to a gene. CDR3 coding DNA: TGCAGCGCAGGACAGGGGGCTGAGGGCTACACCTTC. The encoded protein is CSAGQGAEGYTF.

This rearrangement joins TRBV9 to TRBJ2-3; no clear D. Germline lookup yields CDR1 SGDLS and CDR2 YYNGEE. Trimming removed 4 bases at V and 1 base at J, with 4 bases between. This CDR3 has 12 amino acids. Written as DNA, the CDR3 is TGTGCCAGCAGCTTCGGCACAGATACGCAGTATTTT. This sequence encodes CASSFGTDTQYF.